This entry is about one T cell receptor (beta chain). What it binds is unknown. The PCR made use of 60 Vbeta and 13 Jbeta primers. The table came from immunoSEQ multiplex PCR; TCRdb's copy has only in-frame clones and leaves some out. Of around 130,000 clones detected, roughly 88% appear once; the ten largest clones hold roughly 1.7%. V shed 5 bases, J shed 5 bases, and the junction held 3 bases outside the gene matches. The CDR3 length is 13 residues. Germline V gene lookup returns CDR1 KGHSH and CDR2 LQKENI. This record comes from a study of cytomegalovirus exposure and HLA in healthy donors. Study outcomes and limitations: Later analysis indicated greater clonal expansion among HLA-associated TCR beta chains than among equally common other chains. Cytomegalovirus status, reportedly, was diagnosed with high specificity and sensitivity by the classifier. An apparent linkage of common viral pathogens to several of the most significant clusters emerged in a later analysis.

The clonotype was recovered from a boy younger than 18 in good health and CMV-seronegative. The specimen was PBMCs. The chain carries TRBV18 and TRBJ1-1; 9 bases map to TRBD1. The CDR3 DNA is TGTGCCAGCTCAGCCGACAGGGGGACTGAAGCTTTCTTT. It translates to CASSADRGTEAFF.